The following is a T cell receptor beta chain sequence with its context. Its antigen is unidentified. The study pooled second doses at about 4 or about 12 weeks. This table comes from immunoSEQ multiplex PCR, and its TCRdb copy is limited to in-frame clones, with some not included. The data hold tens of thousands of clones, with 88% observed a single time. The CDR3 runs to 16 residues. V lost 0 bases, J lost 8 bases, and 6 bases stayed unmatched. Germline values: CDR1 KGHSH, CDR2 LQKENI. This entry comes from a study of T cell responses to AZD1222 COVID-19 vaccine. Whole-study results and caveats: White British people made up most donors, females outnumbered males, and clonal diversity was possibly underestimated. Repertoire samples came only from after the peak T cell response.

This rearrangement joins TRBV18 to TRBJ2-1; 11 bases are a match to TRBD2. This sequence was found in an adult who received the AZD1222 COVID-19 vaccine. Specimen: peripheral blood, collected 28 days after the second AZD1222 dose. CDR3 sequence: CASSPPLAGEGDEQFF. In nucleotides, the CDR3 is TGTGCCAGCTCACCACCACTAGCGGGAGAGGGGGATGAGCAGTTCTTC.